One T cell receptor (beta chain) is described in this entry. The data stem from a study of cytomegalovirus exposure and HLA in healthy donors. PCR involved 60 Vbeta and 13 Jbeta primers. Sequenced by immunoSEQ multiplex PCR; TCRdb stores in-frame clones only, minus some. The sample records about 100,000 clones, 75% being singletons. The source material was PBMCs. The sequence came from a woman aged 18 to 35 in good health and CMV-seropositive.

CDR3 in DNA: TGTGCCAGCAGCCCAGGGCCAGGGGAGAACTACGAGCAGTACTTC. Its protein is CASSPGPGENYEQYF. The J gene is TRBJ2-7, the V gene TRBV7-2; tentative D call: TRBD1 (6 bases). The CDR3 length is 15 residues. Looked up from germline, CDR1 is SGHTA and CDR2 is FQGNSA. V lost 5 bases and J 3 bases, leaving 17 bases between the germline ends.